The 11 T cell receptor beta chains listed next were all sequenced from one sample in a study of spatial heterogeneity in lung cancer. The time point here: sample taken at primary tumor resection. TCRdb re-derived calls from the 5' RACE reads in MiXCR, one entry per CDR3 protein. The sample gives some 34,000 distinct CDR3 sequences, roughly 6.5% of which show up once; 29% is in the top ten. Sequenced here: PBMCs, sampled at surgery. The receptors derive from a female donor with early-stage non-small cell lung cancer.

This clonotype has ten or more counts. The V and J genes are TRBV7-3 and TRBJ2-7; 9 bases line up with TRBD1. The CDR3 spans 15 residues. With 5 bases clipped from V and 2 bases from J, the junction kept 7 bases outside the gene matches. The germline gives CDR1 SGHTA, CDR2 FQGTGA. The CDR3 spells CASSTRQGETYEQYF. For the CDR3, the DNA is TGTGCCAGCAGCACAAGACAGGGGGAGACCTACGAGCAGTACTTC.

This clonotype was detected many times. The CDR3 DNA reads TGCGCCAGCCAAAGGACTAGCGGGAGCTACAATGAGCAGTTCTTC. Amino acid sequence: CASQRTSGSYNEQFF. The rearrangement links TRBV5-1 to TRBJ2-1; 13 nucleotides line up with TRBD2. V shed 7 bases and J 3 bases; nucleotides not matched to a gene: 4. The CDR3 contains 15 residues. Looked up from germline, CDR1 is SGHRS and CDR2 is YFSETQ.

At least ten counts were recorded for this clonotype. The chain recombines TRBV29-1 with TRBJ1-2; 7 bases match TRBD1. The CDR3 sequence is 13 residues long. Germline V gene data show CDR1 as SQVTM and CDR2 as ANQGSEA. V shed 7 bases, J shed 8 bases, and the junction held 13 bases outside the gene matches. CDR3 nucleotides: TGCAGCGGAGAGACAGGGAGAGGAGGCGGCTACACCTTC. Protein: CSGETGRGGGYTF.

This clonotype was observed a handful of times. The chain couples TRBV11-2 to TRBJ2-1; D gene uncertain. The CDR3 covers 11 residues. Germline V gives CDR1 SGHAT, CDR2 FQNNGV. V shed 2 bases and J shed 7 bases, with 3 bases lying between them. CDR3 sequence: CASSLTNEQFF. Written as DNA, the CDR3 is TGTGCCAGCAGCTTAACTAATGAGCAGTTCTTC. The variable domain in full, with the rest retrieved from reference TRBV11-2 and TRBJ2-1, is EAGVAQSPRYKIIEKRQSVAFWCNPISGHATLYWYQQILGQGPKLLIQFQNNGVVDDSQLPKDRFSAERLKGVDSTLKIQPAKLEDSAVYLCASSLTNEQFFGPGTRLTVL.

Many counts were recorded for this clonotype. One end of the junction is discordant with germline, which a read error may explain. V gene TRBV7-7 combines with J gene TRBJ2-5; 7 bases are shared with TRBD1. Looked up from germline, CDR1 is SSHAT and CDR2 is FNYEAQ (reference sequence). The CDR3 spans 14 residues. CDR3 in amino acids: CASSLGTAQETQYF. CDR3 coding DNA: TGTGCTAGCAGCTTGGGGACAGCCCAAGAGACCCAGTACTTC. The full variable domain, rest sourced from reference TRBV7-7 and TRBJ2-5, is GAGVSQSPRYKVTKRGQDVTLRCDPISSHATLYWYQQALGQGPEFLTYFNYEAQPDKSGLPSDRFSAERPEGSISTLTIQRTEQRDSAMYRCASSLGTAQETQYFGPGTRLLVL.

Ten or more counts support this clonotype. The chain couples TRBV29-1 to TRBJ1-2; 7 bases line up with TRBD1. Germline lookup yields CDR1 SQVTM and CDR2 ANQGSEA. The V and J ends lost 0 bases and 4 bases, in that order; junction bases with no gene match: 11. The CDR3 extends over 16 amino acids. CDR3: CSVEDRGTARTYGYTF. CDR3 DNA: TGCAGCGTTGAAGATCGTGGGACAGCCCGTACCTATGGCTACACCTTC.

The chain couples TRBV12-5 to TRBJ2-5; 12 bases map to TRBD2. Germline-derived CDR1 and CDR2 are LGHNT and FRNRAP. The V segment lost 1 base and the J segment 3 bases; nucleotides outside the gene matches: 6. The CDR3 spans 17 residues. CDR3 coding DNA: TGTGCTAGTGGTTTGGCTAGCGGGGGGGCTTTCGAAGAGACCCAGTACTTC. Protein: CASGLASGGAFEETQYF.

In its sample, this clonotype was seen many times. The chain has TRBV29-1 and TRBJ2-1; unclear D gene. Germline values: CDR1 SQVTM, CDR2 ANQGSEA. The germline V and J ends were trimmed by 3 bases and 8 bases, with 14 bases remaining between them. There are 13 residues in the CDR3. This chain's CDR3 is CSVDKLGLDEQFF. The CDR3 nucleotides are TGCAGCGTTGATAAGCTGGGCTTAGATGAGCAGTTCTTC.

This chain connects TRBV14 to TRBJ2-7; TRBD1 matches 7 bases. Germline CDR1 SGHDN, CDR2 FVKESK. The trim removed 0 bases at V and 0 bases at J, leaving 5 bases unmatched. The CDR3 has 16 amino acids. In DNA form, the CDR3 reads TGTGCCAGCAGCCAAGATCCCGGGACAGCCTCCTACGAGCAGTACTTC. Amino acids: CASSQDPGTASYEQYF.

This clonotype was seen ten or more times. The chain is built from TRBV10-2 and TRBJ2-1; weak D call: TRBD1 (6 bases). CDR3 length equals 16 residues. Trimming shortened V by 3 bases and J by 4 bases, and 16 bases separated the two germline ends. Germline V gene sequence: CDR1 WSHSY, CDR2 SAAADI. The CDR3 DNA reads as TGCGCCAGCAGTGAAGATCCCAGGACAGTTTACAATGAGCAGTTCTTC. This translates into CASSEDPRTVYNEQFF.

The table lists this clonotype with many counts. The chain uses TRBV9 and TRBJ2-2; 9 bases match TRBD1. Germline V gene sequence: CDR1 SGDLS, CDR2 YYNGEE. V gave up 0 bases and J gave up 5 bases; unmatched junction bases: 5. The CDR3 totals 16 residues. In DNA, the CDR3 is TGTGCCAGCAGCGTAGGAGGGACAGGGAGGACCGGGGAGCTGTTTTTT. Residues: CASSVGGTGRTGELFF.